Following are 18 T cell receptor beta chains from one sample sequenced in a study of blood T cell repertoires in COVID-19 (TCRdb year 2020). Library preparation employed the immunoSEQ multiplex PCR assay. This is the immuneACCESS table as TCRdb keeps it, with only in-frame sequences that have V and J called. A part of the clones is gone; compared with another copy, unresolved V genes explain less than half, and the rest is unexplained. This sample comprises 150,000 to 200,000 clones, approximately 83% of them detected only once. The ten top clones hold more than 7.5% of the sample. The sequenced sample was peripheral blood. These receptors came from a man aged 50 or older with active or convalescent COVID-19.

The CDR3 protein is CASSAAYSNQPQHF. DNA of the CDR3: TGTGCCAGCAGCGCAGCGTATAGCAATCAGCCCCAGCATTTT. The chain is built from TRBV6-4 and TRBJ1-5; D not certain. The CDR3 runs 14 residues. The germline V and J ends were trimmed by 6 bases and 0 bases, with 9 bases remaining between them. Germline lookup yields CDR1 MRHNA and CDR2 SNTAGT.

This clone was counted only a few times. A junction boundary mismatches the germline segment, possibly from a read error. This chain connects TRBV5-1 to TRBJ1-4; D gene ambiguous. CDR3 length: 12 amino acids. Germline loops: CDR1 SGHRS, CDR2 YFSETQ. The chain's CDR3 is CASSLDEERLFF. CDR3 nucleotide sequence: TGCGCCAGCAGCTTGGACGAGGAAAGACTGTTTTTT.

The rearrangement joins TRBV24-1 to TRBJ2-2; D is possibly TRBD2 (6 bases). This CDR3 is 15 amino acids long. The germline V and J ends were trimmed by 4 bases and 7 bases, with 15 bases remaining between them. Germline values: CDR1 KGHDR, CDR2 SFDVKD. The CDR3 sequence: CATSEVGGRGGELFF. As DNA, the CDR3 is TGTGCCACCAGTGAAGTCGGGGGTAGGGGCGGGGAGCTGTTTTTT.

The V gene is TRBV19, the J gene TRBJ2-3; 7 positions match TRBD1. The ends lost 10 bases at V and 0 bases at J; junction bases unmatched: 4. The length of the CDR3 is 13 residues. Germline values: CDR1 LNHDA, CDR2 SQIVND (reference sequence). The CDR3 nucleotides are TGTGCCACGAGGGGGCCGAGCACAGATACGCAGTATTTT. Its protein product is CATRGPSTDTQYF.

This chain joins TRBV21-1 and TRBJ1-1; the table assigns TRBD1, which was not confirmed against the DNA. TRBV21-1 is marked as a pseudogene. The CDR3 consists of 17 residues. The CDR3 nucleotides read TGTGCCAGCAGCAAATACCGCCGGACAGACCGGAACACTGAAGCTTTCTTT. Translation gives CASSKYRRTDRNTEAFF.

The chain couples TRBV5-6 to TRBJ1-4; D is undetermined. This CDR3 comprises 13 residues. The V gene lost 5 bases and the J gene lost 7 bases, with 12 bases spanning the gap. Germline CDR1 is SGHDT and CDR2 is YYEEEE. CDR3 DNA sequence: TGTGCCAGCAGAGGAGGTGTCGGTGAAAAACTGTTTTTT. This sequence encodes CASRGGVGEKLFF. The full variable domain, completed using reference TRBV5-6 and TRBJ1-4, is DAGVTQSPTHLIKTRGQQVTLRCSPKSGHDTVSWYQQALGQGPQFIFQYYEEEERQRGNFPDRFSGHQFPNYSSELNVNALLLGDSALYLCASRGGVGEKLFFGSGTQLSVL.

The V and J genes are TRBV28 and TRBJ2-7; tentative D call: TRBD2 (5 bases). V gave up 6 bases and J gave up 0 bases, with 15 bases separating them. The CDR3 is 15 residues long. Per germline, CDR1 MDHEN and CDR2 SYDVKM. The CDR3 DNA sequence: TGTGCCAGCAGCCCCCCTGGGGAGAGCTCCTACGAGCAGTACTTC. This gives the protein CASSPPGESSYEQYF.

This clone has only one observation. This rearrangement joins TRBV25-1 to TRBJ2-1; 8 nucleotides line up with TRBD2. The CDR3 totals 13 residues. Germline loops: CDR1 MGHDK, CDR2 SYGVNS. V dropped 9 bases and J dropped 3; count of bases not matched to a gene: 4. The CDR3 region has the DNA TGTGCCAGTCTACGGGGGGGCTACAATGAGCAGTTCTTC. Amino acids: CASLRGGYNEQFF. Combining the CDR3 with reference TRBV25-1 and TRBJ2-1 gives the whole variable domain EADIYQTPRYLVIGTGKKITLECSQTMGHDKMYWYQQDPGMELHLIHYSYGVNSTEKGDLSSESTVSRIRTEHFPLTLESARPSHTSQYLCASLRGGYNEQFFGPGTRLTVL.

V and J are TRBV5-3 and TRBJ1-1; D not resolved. TRBV5-3 is noted as an ORF with a role that remains uncertain. Trimming cost V 0 bases and J 5 bases, with 8 bases left between them. The CDR3 covers 13 residues. The CDR3 region is CARSLEQDTEAFF. The CDR3 DNA sequence: TGTGCCAGAAGCTTGGAACAAGATACTGAAGCTTTCTTT.

This clone came up a few times. This sequence joins TRBV5-1 and TRBJ2-2; D perhaps matches TRBD2 (6 bases). CDR3 length equals 15 residues. Germline V lookup: CDR1 SGHRS, CDR2 YFSETQ. With 0 bases removed from V and 0 bases from J, the gap between germline ends came to 6 bases. The CDR3 loop reads CASSLGLANTGELFF. The CDR3 DNA sequence: TGCGCCAGCAGCTTGGGACTAGCGAACACCGGGGAGCTGTTTTTT. Based on the CDR3 plus reference TRBV5-1 and TRBJ2-2, the full variable domain is KAGVTQTPRYLIKTRGQQVTLSCSPISGHRSVSWYQQTPGQGLQFLFEYFSETQRNKGNFPGRFSGRQFSNSRSEMNVSTLELGDSALYLCASSLGLANTGELFFGEGSRLTVL.

The count of this clone is one. The same CDR3 arises from other DNA sequences in this sample as well. CDR3 region: CASNDRVTDTQYF. The CDR3 DNA reads TGTGCCAGTAACGACAGGGTAACAGATACGCAGTATTTT. V and J are TRBV19 and TRBJ2-3; 7 bases are shared with TRBD1. The V and J ends lost 7 bases and 3 bases, in that order; junction bases with no gene match: 4. Germline assignment: CDR1 LNHDA and CDR2 SQIVND (reference sequence). The CDR3 totals 13 residues.

The chain employs TRBV18 and TRBJ2-5, with a tentative D call TRBD1 (6 bases). The CDR3 covers 14 residues. The germline V and J ends were trimmed by 3 bases and 0 bases, with 8 bases remaining between them. The germline CDR1 and CDR2 sequences are KGHSH and LQKENI. CDR3 sequence (DNA): TGTGCCAGCTCACCGCGGACAGACCAAGAGACCCAGTACTTC. It is translated as CASSPRTDQETQYF.

The V gene is TRBV3-1 (or the pseudogene TRBV3-2), the J gene TRBJ1-4; tentatively, D is TRBD1 (6 bases). Per germline, CDR1 LGHDT and CDR2 YNNKEL (reference sequence). V was cut by 5 bases and J by 11 bases, with 12 bases left in between. This CDR3 has 12 amino acids. The CDR3, as DNA: TGTGCCAGCAGCAACAGGGACGGGAAACTGTTTTTT. It is translated as CASSNRDGKLFF.

The V and J genes are TRBV5-1 and TRBJ1-3; 7 bases are a match to TRBD1. CDR3 size: 16 residues. The germline gives CDR1 SGHRS, CDR2 YFSETQ. With V trimmed by 0 bases and J by 0 bases, 3 bases remained unmatched. Here the CDR3 DNA reads TGCGCCAGCAGCTTGGCCGGGACAGACTCTGGAAACACCATATATTTT. Its translation is CASSLAGTDSGNTIYF.

The chain couples TRBV12-5 to TRBJ1-3; D unclear. The CDR3 sequence is 14 residues long. Germline V gives CDR1 LGHNT, CDR2 FRNRAP. V lost 5 bases to trimming and J lost 1 base, with 9 bases between them. The CDR3 here is CASGRSGSGNTIYF. In DNA, the CDR3 is TGTGCTAGTGGTAGGTCGGGATCTGGAAACACCATATATTTT.

V is TRBV29-1 and J is TRBJ2-7; 9 bases are shared with TRBD1. V lost 6 bases, J lost 4 bases, and 10 bases stayed unmatched. CDR1 and CDR2 from the germline V gene are SQVTM and ANQGSEA. This CDR3 spans 14 amino acids. The CDR3 here is CSVDKTGGLYEQYF. The CDR3 DNA follows: TGCAGCGTGGACAAGACAGGGGGATTGTACGAGCAGTACTTC.

The CDR3 nucleotides read TGTGCCAGCAGCTACCGTGGACAGGCGGGGAGCTATGGCTACACCTTC. This codes for CASSYRGQAGSYGYTF. V gene TRBV11-2 combines with J gene TRBJ1-2, with 7 bases fitting TRBD1. CDR3 length equals 16 residues. Per germline, CDR1 SGHAT and CDR2 FQNNGV. V lost 4 bases, J lost 4 bases, and 12 bases stayed unmatched.

This chain connects TRBV30 to TRBJ2-5, with D possibly being TRBD1 (6 bases). Per the germline V gene, CDR1 is GTSNPN and CDR2 is SVGIG (reference sequence). The CDR3 is 13 amino acids. The germline V and J ends were trimmed by 5 bases and 2 bases, with 12 bases remaining between them. CDR3 DNA sequence: TGTGCCTGGGCTTGGACAGTTCAAGAGACCCAGTACTTC. Its translation is CAWAWTVQETQYF.